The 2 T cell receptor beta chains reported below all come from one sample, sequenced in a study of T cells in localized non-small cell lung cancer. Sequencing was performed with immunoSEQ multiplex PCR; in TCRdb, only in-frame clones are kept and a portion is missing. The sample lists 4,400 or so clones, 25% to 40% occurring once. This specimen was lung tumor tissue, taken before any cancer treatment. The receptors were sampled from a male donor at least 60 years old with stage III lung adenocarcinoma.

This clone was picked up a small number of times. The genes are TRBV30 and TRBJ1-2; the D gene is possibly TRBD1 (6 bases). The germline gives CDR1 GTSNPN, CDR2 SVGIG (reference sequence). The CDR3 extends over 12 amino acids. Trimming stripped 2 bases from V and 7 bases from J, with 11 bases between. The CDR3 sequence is CAWSSGARGYTF. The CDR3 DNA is TGTGCCTGGAGTTCAGGGGCTCGTGGCTACACCTTC.

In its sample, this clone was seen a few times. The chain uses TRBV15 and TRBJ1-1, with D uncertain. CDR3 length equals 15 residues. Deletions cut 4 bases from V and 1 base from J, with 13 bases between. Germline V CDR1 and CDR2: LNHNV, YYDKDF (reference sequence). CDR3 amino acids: CATSIEGRPNTEAFF. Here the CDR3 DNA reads TGTGCCACCAGCATAGAGGGCAGGCCGAACACTGAAGCTTTCTTT.